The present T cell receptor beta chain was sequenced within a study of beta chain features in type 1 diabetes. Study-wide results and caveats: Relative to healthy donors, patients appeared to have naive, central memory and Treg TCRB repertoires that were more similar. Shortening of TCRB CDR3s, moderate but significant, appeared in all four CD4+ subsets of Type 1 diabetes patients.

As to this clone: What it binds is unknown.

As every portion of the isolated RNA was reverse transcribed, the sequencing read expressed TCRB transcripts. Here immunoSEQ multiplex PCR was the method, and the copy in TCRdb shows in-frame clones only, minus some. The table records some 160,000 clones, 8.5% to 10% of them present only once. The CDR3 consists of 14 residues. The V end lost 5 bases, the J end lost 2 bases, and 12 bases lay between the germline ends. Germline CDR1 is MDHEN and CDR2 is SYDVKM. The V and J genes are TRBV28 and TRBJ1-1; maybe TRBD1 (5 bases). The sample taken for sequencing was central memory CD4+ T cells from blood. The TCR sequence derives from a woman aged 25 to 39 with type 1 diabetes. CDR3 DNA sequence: TGTGCCAGCAGTCCTCCGACAGTCAACACTGAAGCTTTCTTT. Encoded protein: CASSPPTVNTEAFF.